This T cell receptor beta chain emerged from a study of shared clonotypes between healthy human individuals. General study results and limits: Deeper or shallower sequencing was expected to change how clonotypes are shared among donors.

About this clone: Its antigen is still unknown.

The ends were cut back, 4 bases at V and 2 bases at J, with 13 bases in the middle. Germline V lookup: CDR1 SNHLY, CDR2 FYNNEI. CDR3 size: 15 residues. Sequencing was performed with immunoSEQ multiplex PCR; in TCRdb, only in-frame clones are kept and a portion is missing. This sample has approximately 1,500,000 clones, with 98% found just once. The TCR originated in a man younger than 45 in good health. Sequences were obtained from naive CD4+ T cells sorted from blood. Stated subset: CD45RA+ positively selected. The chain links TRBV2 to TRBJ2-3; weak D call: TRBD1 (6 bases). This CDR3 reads CASSVVGTHTDTQYF. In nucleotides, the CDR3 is TGTGCCAGCAGTGTGGTAGGGACACACACAGATACGCAGTATTTT.